The 17 T cell receptor beta chains reported below all come from one sample, sequenced in a study of shared clonotypes between healthy human individuals. Sequenced by immunoSEQ multiplex PCR; TCRdb stores in-frame clones only, minus some. Here the sample spans some 2,100,000 clones, roughly 91% being singletons. Terminally differentiated effector memory CD45RA+ cells were excluded from the naive CD8 cells, which were CD45RO-negative and positively selected for CCR7. What was sequenced was naive CD8+ T cells from PBMCs. The receptors were gathered from a man between 18 and 29 years old in good health. Some clones in this sample may be carry-over from other donors' samples.

As for this clone: Relative to the germline gene, one junction end is altered; a read error may explain this. The rearrangement links TRBV29-1 to TRBJ2-3; the D gene is possibly TRBD2 (6 bases). Germline CDR1 SQVTM, CDR2 ANQGSEA. The CDR3 sequence is 13 residues long. The CDR3: CSVEGGVADTQYF. The CDR3 DNA reads as TGCAGCGTGGAAGGAGGGGTGGCAGATACGCAGTATTTT.

This chain joins TRBV7-9 and TRBJ2-2; no reliable D call. This CDR3 has 14 amino acids. The V and J ends lost 4 bases and 6 bases respectively, with 12 bases between them. Looked up from germline, CDR1 is SEHNR and CDR2 is FQNEAQ (reference sequence). The CDR3 nucleotides read TGTGCCAGCAGCTCATCACTCCCCCCCGGGGAGCTGTTTTTT. Residues: CASSSSLPPGELFF. Full variable domain (remainder filled in from reference TRBV7-9 and TRBJ2-2): DTGVSQNPRHKITKRGQNVTFRCDPISEHNRLYWYRQTLGQGPEFLTYFQNEAQLEKSRLLSDRFSAERPKGSFSTLEIQRTEQGDSAMYLCASSSSLPPGELFFGEGSRLTVL.

This clone has more than one count but fewer than ten. V usage is TRBV6-5 and J usage is TRBJ2-7, with D unresolved. CDR1 and CDR2 (germline): MNHEY, SVGAGI. The CDR3 extends over 13 amino acids. Trimming shortened V by 10 bases and J by 2 bases, and 15 bases separated the two germline ends. CDR3 amino acids: CAKLGRLTYEQYF. CDR3 nucleotide sequence: TGTGCCAAACTGGGCAGACTCACCTACGAGCAGTACTTC.

The chain carries TRBV28 and TRBJ2-2, with 8 bases matching TRBD2. The CDR3 covers 15 residues. V shed 4 bases and J 7 bases; nucleotides not matched to a gene: 8. Germline values: CDR1 MDHEN, CDR2 SYDVKM. CDR3 amino acids: CASSSLTSAYGELFF. The CDR3 DNA sequence: TGTGCCAGCAGTTCCCTGACTAGCGCCTACGGGGAGCTGTTTTTT.

The chain is built from TRBV19 and TRBJ1-5; D unresolved. Trimming took 9 bases from V and 9 from J, leaving 21 bases between them. The CDR3 is 14 amino acids. Germline V gene data show CDR1 as LNHDA and CDR2 as SQIVND (reference sequence). CDR3 coding DNA: TGTGCCAGCAAGGACCGCTCGGTAAGAGCGCCCCAGCATTTT. Amino acid sequence: CASKDRSVRAPQHF.

The chain carries TRBV28 and TRBJ2-5; TRBD1 agrees at 9 bases. Germline CDR1 MDHEN, CDR2 SYDVKM. V lost 6 bases and J lost 5; bases outside the gene matches: 13. This CDR3 spans 16 amino acids. CDR3 sequence reads: CASSPLRGQGEETQYF. The CDR3 nucleotides are TGTGCCAGCAGCCCTCTCAGGGGACAGGGTGAGGAGACCCAGTACTTC.

The chain joins TRBV29-1 to TRBJ2-7; TRBD2 matches at 8 bases. The junction had 11 bases not matched to a gene; V was cut back by 6 bases and J by 7 bases. This CDR3 has 13 residues. From germline, CDR1 is SQVTM and CDR2 ANQGSEA. The CDR3 DNA sequence: TGCAGCGTCCGAACGGGAGGGTGGGGGGAGCAGTACTTC. It yields the protein CSVRTGGWGEQYF.

CDR3 amino acids: CASSTTSGRDIQYF. CDR3 nucleotides: TGTGCCAGCTCAACGACTAGCGGGAGAGACATTCAGTACTTC. The genes are TRBV18 and TRBJ2-4, with 12 bases identical to TRBD2. Germline CDR1 KGHSH, CDR2 LQKENI. The CDR3 is 14 amino acids. With V trimmed by 5 bases and J by 8 bases, 4 bases remained unmatched.

Worth noting for this clone: The sample carries other DNA sequences with the same CDR3. The chain is built from TRBV6-5 and TRBJ2-2; 8 nucleotides align to TRBD1. V lost 6 bases and J lost 8; bases outside the gene matches: 8. The CDR3 has 14 amino acids. Germline CDR1 and CDR2: MNHEY and SVGAGI. CDR3 residues: CASSPGQGTGELFF. CDR3 sequence (DNA): TGTGCCAGCAGCCCAGGACAGGGTACGGGGGAGCTGTTTTTT.

The V and J genes are TRBV4-2 and TRBJ2-3, with D hard to call. The CDR3 loop spans 16 amino acids. V was cut by 1 base and J by 2 bases, with 13 bases left in between. Germline lookup yields CDR1 LGHNA and CDR2 YNFKEQ. The CDR3 bases are TGTGCCAGCAGCCAAGCCAAGGCTGGGTACACAGATACGCAGTATTTT. Protein product: CASSQAKAGYTDTQYF.

The gene calls are TRBV7-2 and TRBJ2-5; 7 bases match TRBD1. Germline V gives CDR1 SGHTA, CDR2 FQGNSA. The CDR3 length is 15 residues. V trimming: 1 base; J trimming: 2 bases; junction bases outside the gene matches: 4. CDR3 sequence reads: CASSLGQGSQETQYF. The CDR3 DNA sequence: TGTGCCAGCAGCTTAGGACAGGGCTCTCAAGAGACCCAGTACTTC.

The chain couples TRBV30 to TRBJ2-4; TRBD1 aligns across 9 bases. V shed 1 base, J shed 8 bases, and the junction held 6 bases outside the gene matches. This CDR3 is built from 14 residues. CDR1 and CDR2 from the germline V gene are GTSNPN and SVGIG (reference sequence). The CDR3 loop reads CAWSEPGQGHIQYF. Here the CDR3 DNA reads TGTGCCTGGAGTGAACCGGGACAGGGTCACATTCAGTACTTC.

The V call is TRBV28, the J call TRBJ2-3, with D possibly matching TRBD1 (5 bases). CDR3 size: 17 residues. V lost 3 bases and J 2 bases, leaving 18 bases between the germline ends. Germline V CDR1 and CDR2: MDHEN, SYDVKM. The DNA for the CDR3 is TGTGCCAGCAGTTTCCCCGGAACAGGCATCCCCACAGATACGCAGTATTTT. It codes for CASSFPGTGIPTDTQYF.

J is TRBJ2-3 and V is TRBV7-2, with 10 nucleotides matching TRBD2. CDR1 is SGHTA and CDR2 is FQGNSA in the germline V gene. This CDR3 comprises 16 residues. Trimming removed 1 base from V and 1 base from J; junction bases left unmatched: 2. CDR3 in DNA: TGTGCCAGCAGCTTAGTTGGGACTAGCGGCACAGATACGCAGTATTTT. It yields the protein CASSLVGTSGTDTQYF.

This clone was seen a single time. The V call is TRBV2, the J call TRBJ2-3, with D possibly being TRBD1 or TRBD2 (5 bases each). The CDR3 loop spans 12 amino acids. V was clipped by 5 bases and J by 8 bases, with 11 bases between them. The germline gives CDR1 SNHLY, CDR2 FYNNEI. The CDR3 loop reads CASSSGTATQYF. The CDR3 nucleotides read TGTGCCAGCAGTTCCGGGACCGCTACGCAGTATTTT.

In this sample, this clone turned up a few times. Here the CDR3 reads CASAWGSSYEQYF. CDR3 sequence (DNA): TGTGCCAGCGCTTGGGGGAGTTCGTACGAGCAGTACTTC. This chain uses TRBV5-6 with TRBJ2-7; either TRBD1 or TRBD2 may supply D (5 bases each). From germline, CDR1 is SGHDT and CDR2 YYEEEE. Trimming removed 7 bases from V and 4 bases from J, with 15 bases in between. This CDR3 comprises 13 residues.

The chain joins TRBV13 to TRBJ1-2; D call uncertain. CDR3 length equals 17 residues. V gave up 7 bases and J gave up 0 bases, with 21 bases separating them. Germline V gene sequence: CDR1 PRHDT, CDR2 FYEKMQ (reference sequence). The CDR3 loop is CASKRAPLEGTNYGYTF. The CDR3 nucleotides read TGTGCCAGCAAGAGAGCCCCGCTCGAAGGGACTAACTATGGCTACACCTTC.